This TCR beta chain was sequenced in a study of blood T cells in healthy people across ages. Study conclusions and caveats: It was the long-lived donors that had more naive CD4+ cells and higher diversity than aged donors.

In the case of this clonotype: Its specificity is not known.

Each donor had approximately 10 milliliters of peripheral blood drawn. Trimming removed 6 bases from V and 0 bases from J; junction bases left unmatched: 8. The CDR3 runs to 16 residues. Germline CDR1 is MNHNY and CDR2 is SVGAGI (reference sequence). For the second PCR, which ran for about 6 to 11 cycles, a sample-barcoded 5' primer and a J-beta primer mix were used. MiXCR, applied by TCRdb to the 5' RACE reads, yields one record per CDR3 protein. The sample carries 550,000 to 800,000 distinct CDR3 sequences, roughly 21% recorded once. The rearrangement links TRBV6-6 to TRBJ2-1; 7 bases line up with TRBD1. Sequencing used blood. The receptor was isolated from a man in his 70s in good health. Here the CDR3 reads CASRTQQGPSYNEQFF. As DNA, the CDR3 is TGTGCCAGCAGAACCCAACAGGGGCCCTCCTACAATGAGCAGTTCTTC.